These 23 T cell receptor beta chains were all obtained from the same sample, sequenced in a study of blood T cell repertoires in COVID-19. Sequencing was performed with immunoSEQ multiplex PCR; in TCRdb, only in-frame clones are kept and a portion is missing. The repertoire holds a few hundred thousand clones, with 75% to 95% as singletons. Specimen: peripheral blood. These receptors all stem from a person in their late teens or twenties with COVID-19, enrolled during active disease.

The CDR3 loop reads CASSADRGMYNEQFF. Written as DNA, the CDR3 is TGTGCCAGCAGCGCGGACAGGGGCATGTACAATGAGCAGTTCTTC. V is TRBV27 and J is TRBJ2-1; 9 positions match TRBD1. CDR1 MNHEY and CDR2 SMNVEV come from the germline V gene (reference sequence). The CDR3 spans 15 residues. Trimming took 6 bases from V and 4 from J; bases not matched to a gene: 7.

The V and J genes are TRBV2 and TRBJ1-2; D not resolved. The CDR3 sequence is 11 residues long. V was shortened by 8 bases and J by 3 bases, with 7 bases between the two germline ends. The germline CDR1 and CDR2 sequences are SNHLY and FYNNEI. CDR3 nucleotide sequence: TGTGCCAGCTTGTCGTACTATGGCTACACCTTC. Translating it yields CASLSYYGYTF.

The chain is built from TRBV5-1 and TRBJ1-1; 11 nucleotides match TRBD1. CDR1 is SGHRS, CDR2 YFSETQ, per germline. The V segment lost 7 bases and the J segment 6 bases; nucleotides outside the gene matches: 5. CDR3 length: 13 amino acids. The CDR3 reads CASRKGQGAEAFF. The CDR3 nucleotides are TGCGCCAGCCGAAAGGGACAGGGGGCTGAAGCTTTCTTT. Full variable domain (rest looked up from reference TRBV5-1 and TRBJ1-1): KAGVTQTPRYLIKTRGQQVTLSCSPISGHRSVSWYQQTPGQGLQFLFEYFSETQRNKGNFPGRFSGRQFSNSRSEMNVSTLELGDSALYLCASRKGQGAEAFFGQGTRLTVV.

The V call is TRBV7-6, the J call TRBJ2-5; tentatively, D is TRBD1 (5 bases). Germline values: CDR1 SGHVS, CDR2 FNYEAQ. The CDR3 length is 15 residues. The V end lost 1 base, the J end lost 4 bases, and 13 bases lay between the germline ends. CDR3 region: CASSLEALQGETQYF. CDR3 coding DNA: TGTGCCAGCAGCTTAGAGGCCCTCCAGGGAGAGACCCAGTACTTC. Variable domain in full (rest from reference TRBV7-6 and TRBJ2-5): GAGVSQSPRYKVTKRGQDVALRCDPISGHVSLYWYRQALGQGPEFLTYFNYEAQQDKSGLPNDRFSAERPEGSISTLTIQRTEQRDSAMYRCASSLEALQGETQYFGPGTRLLVL.

V gene TRBV27 combines with J gene TRBJ2-7, with 7 bases identical to TRBD1. This CDR3 has 16 amino acids. With V trimmed by 10 bases and J by 4 bases, 19 bases remained unmatched. Germline lookup yields CDR1 MNHEY and CDR2 SMNVEV (reference sequence). The CDR3: CATSPTVRGPGYEQYF. In DNA, the CDR3 is TGTGCCACCTCACCAACTGTAAGGGGGCCGGGATACGAGCAGTACTTC.

This sequence joins TRBV19 and TRBJ1-6; D gene uncertain. There are 14 residues in the CDR3. From germline, CDR1 is LNHDA and CDR2 SQIVND (reference sequence). V lost 7 bases and J 8 bases, leaving 15 bases between the germline ends. The CDR3 reads CASTTRGSDSPLHF. In nucleotides, the CDR3 is TGTGCCAGTACCACCCGTGGAAGCGATTCACCCCTCCACTTT. Using reference TRBV19 and TRBJ1-6 for the parts outside the CDR3, the full variable domain is DGGITQSPKYLFRKEGQNVTLSCEQNLNHDAMYWYRQDPGQGLRLIYYSQIVNDFQKGDIAEGYSVSREKKESFPLTVTSAQKNPTAFYLCASTTRGSDSPLHFGNGTRLTVT.

DNA for the CDR3: TGTGCCAGTAGTATAGATCTGGGCAACGAGCAGTACTTC. It encodes CASSIDLGNEQYF. V is TRBV19 and J is TRBJ2-7; D not certain. The CDR3 runs to 13 residues. Germline-derived CDR1 and CDR2 are LNHDA and SQIVND (reference sequence). With 0 bases removed from V and 5 bases from J, the gap between germline ends came to 8 bases.

This sequence joins TRBV6-5 and TRBJ1-2; possibly TRBD1 for D (6 bases). V lost 6 bases, J lost 2 bases, and 10 bases lay in between. This CDR3 has 13 amino acids. Germline V gene lookup returns CDR1 MNHEY and CDR2 SVGAGI. Written as DNA, the CDR3 is TGTGCCAGCAGGCTGGACAGAAACTATGGCTACACCTTC. Its translation: CASRLDRNYGYTF.

In its sample, this clone was seen once. The CDR3 does not close with the conserved phenylalanine or tryptophan, likely indicating a read error. It is unclear where the CDR3 begins or ends on the DNA, so no DNA is shown, and the CDR3 is as TCRdb lists it. The chain links TRBV27 to TRBJ1-4. Germline V gene data show CDR1 as MNHEY and CDR2 as SMNVEV (reference sequence). The CDR3 extends over 8 residues, inclusive of both ends. CDR3 in amino acids: CASSPPGG.

The V call is TRBV11-1, the J call TRBJ1-2; D perhaps matches TRBD1 (6 bases). V was cut by 5 bases and J by 3 bases, with 16 bases left in between. Looked up from germline, CDR1 is SGHAT and CDR2 is FQDESV (reference sequence). CDR3 length equals 15 residues. The DNA of the CDR3 is TGTGCCAGCAGCGCCGACGACAGGTTGGACTATGGCTACACCTTC. This translates into CASSADDRLDYGYTF.

The gene calls are TRBV19 and TRBJ2-2; weak D call: TRBD1 (6 bases). The CDR3 is made up of 15 amino acids. CDR1 and CDR2 from the germline V gene are LNHDA and SQIVND (reference sequence). The V end was cut by 5 bases, the J end by 2 bases, with 12 bases between. The CDR3 DNA follows: TGTGCCAGTAGTCCGACGACAGGAAACACCGGGGAGCTGTTTTTT. This encodes CASSPTTGNTGELFF.

This sequence joins TRBV27 and TRBJ2-7, with D possibly being TRBD1 (5 bases). Per the germline V gene, CDR1 is MNHEY and CDR2 is SMNVEV (reference sequence). Trimming removed 4 bases from V and 6 bases from J, with 10 bases in between. The CDR3 contains 12 residues. CDR3 bases: TGTGCCAGCAGTTACCAGGGAAGCGAGCAGTACTTC. This translates into CASSYQGSEQYF.

CDR3 region: CASSLERTGPNEQYF. CDR3 DNA: TGCGCCAGCAGCTTGGAGCGGACAGGGCCCAACGAGCAGTACTTC. The genes are TRBV5-1 and TRBJ2-7, with TRBD1 matching over 8 bases. The V and J ends lost 0 bases and 5 bases, in that order; junction bases with no gene match: 7. The CDR3 contains 15 residues. Germline values: CDR1 SGHRS, CDR2 YFSETQ.

The gene calls are TRBV27 and TRBJ2-7, with 9 bases lining up with TRBD2. This CDR3 region has 15 residues. Germline-derived CDR1 and CDR2 are MNHEY and SMNVEV (reference sequence). V lost 0 bases and J lost 5; bases outside the gene matches: 5. For the CDR3, the DNA is TGTGCCAGCAGTTTATCCCTTAGCGGGAGCAACGAGCAGTACTTC. Translating it yields CASSLSLSGSNEQYF.

The chain combines TRBV2 with TRBJ2-3; 9 bases are a match to TRBD1. Germline loops: CDR1 SNHLY, CDR2 FYNNEI. Trimming at V came to 7 bases and at J to 1 base, leaving 3 bases not matched to a gene. There are 14 residues in the CDR3. CDR3 loop: CASTRTGGTDTQYF. In nucleotides, the CDR3 is TGTGCCAGCACCAGGACAGGGGGCACAGATACGCAGTATTTT. The full variable domain, in which reference TRBV2 and TRBJ2-3 provide the parts outside the CDR3, is EPEVTQTPSHQVTQMGQEVILRCVPISNHLYFYWYRQILGQKVEFLVSFYNNEISEKSEIFDDQFSVERPDGSNFTLKIRSTKLEDSAMYFCASTRTGGTDTQYFGPGTRLTVL.

This rearrangement joins TRBV6-6 to TRBJ2-7; tentatively, D is TRBD2 (6 bases). There are 12 residues in the CDR3. The V end lost 5 bases, the J end lost 5 bases, and 10 bases lay between the germline ends. The germline CDR1 and CDR2 sequences are MNHNY and SVGAGI (reference sequence). The CDR3 DNA is TGTGCCAGCAGTCTTCTAGCGAACGAGCAGTACTTC. Amino acids: CASSLLANEQYF.

This rearrangement joins TRBV27 to TRBJ2-7; TRBD2 matches at 9 bases. The CDR3 sequence is 12 residues long. Trimming took 10 bases from V and 6 from J; bases not matched to a gene: 7. CDR1 is MNHEY and CDR2 is SMNVEV in the germline V gene (reference sequence). The CDR3, as DNA: TGTGCCACCGGGACTAGCTCCATCGAGCAGTACTTC. Encoded protein: CATGTSSIEQYF.

The chain recombines TRBV24-1 with TRBJ2-6; D remains unclear. Trimming stripped 1 base from V and 9 bases from J, with 6 bases between. CDR1 KGHDR and CDR2 SFDVKD come from the germline V gene. The CDR3 loop spans 13 amino acids. The CDR3 DNA follows: TGTGCCACCAGTGATTTTTCTATCAACGTCCTGACTTTC. This translates into CATSDFSINVLTF.

This clone has a single count. The gene calls are TRBV27 and TRBJ1-5, with D possibly being TRBD1 (6 bases). The CDR3 length is 14 residues. Looked up from germline, CDR1 is MNHEY and CDR2 is SMNVEV (reference sequence). The V end lost 8 bases, the J end lost 1 base, and 12 bases lay between the germline ends. The CDR3 reads CASSQGLSNQPQHF. CDR3 DNA sequence: TGTGCCAGCTCCCAGGGGTTAAGCAATCAGCCCCAGCATTTT.

The chain joins TRBV7-6 to TRBJ2-5; 7 nucleotides align to TRBD1. The CDR3 contains 15 residues. V dropped 5 bases and J dropped 1; count of bases not matched to a gene: 7. From germline, CDR1 is SGHVS and CDR2 FNYEAQ. The CDR3 spells CASSHRGPLQETQYF. The CDR3 DNA follows: TGTGCCAGCAGCCACAGGGGTCCTCTCCAAGAGACCCAGTACTTC.

CDR3 coding DNA: TGTGCCAGCAGCTTGGGGACAGGCTCCTACAATGAGCAGTTCTTC. Translating gives CASSLGTGSYNEQFF. The chain carries TRBV11-3 and TRBJ2-1, with 8 bases matching TRBD1. This CDR3 comprises 15 residues. Germline values: CDR1 SGHNT, CDR2 YENEEA. J gave up 0 bases and V 3 bases, and 1 base lay outside the gene matches.

J is TRBJ2-7 and V is TRBV25-1; 8 bases line up with TRBD2. The CDR3 loop spans 18 amino acids. The V gene's germline CDR1 is MGHDK and CDR2 SYGVNS. J was trimmed by 5 bases and V by 4 bases; bases with no gene match: 19. The CDR3 DNA follows: TGTGCCAGCAGTGGGGCCGGGAAAGCCAGCGGGAGTATCAACGAGCAGTACTTC. Amino acid sequence: CASSGAGKASGSINEQYF.

The CDR3 region is CASSLGTTYEQYF. CDR3 sequence (DNA): TGTGCCAGCAGCTTGGGCACCACCTACGAGCAGTACTTC. This chain uses TRBV11-2 with TRBJ2-7; unclear D gene. This CDR3 is 13 amino acids long. Trimming left V 3 bases short and J 2 bases short, with 8 bases between. CDR1 is SGHAT and CDR2 is FQNNGV in the germline V gene. Looking up the rest from reference TRBV11-2 and TRBJ2-7 gives the full variable domain: EAGVAQSPRYKIIEKRQSVAFWCNPISGHATLYWYQQILGQGPKLLIQFQNNGVVDDSQLPKDRFSAERLKGVDSTLKIQPAKLEDSAVYLCASSLGTTYEQYFGPGTRLTVT.